The next 25 T cell receptor beta chains were all read from a single sample in a study of T cell repertoires in cytomegalovirus infection. For these TCRs, the target antigens are not known. TCRdb re-called the reads with MiXCR, one entry per CDR3 protein. The data contain about half a million distinct CDR3 sequences, roughly 42% of them singletons. The source material was cultured PBMCs, sampled from culture after CMV antigen stimulation. These receptors were obtained from a human donor in good health (CMV status not recorded). Some clones in this sample may be carry-over from other donors' samples.

This clonotype was seen a few times. The V and J genes are TRBV18 and TRBJ2-1; TRBD2 agrees at 10 bases. This CDR3 is 14 amino acids long. V dropped 3 bases and J dropped 9; count of bases not matched to a gene: 5. Germline CDR1 and CDR2: KGHSH and LQKENI. CDR3 DNA sequence: TGTGCCAGCTCACCGGCTAGCGGGAGTTTTGAGCAGTTCTTC. Translating gives CASSPASGSFEQFF.

The chain recombines TRBV7-6 with TRBJ2-3; TRBD2 might be the D (6 bases). The V gene lost 1 base and the J gene lost 6 bases, with 11 bases spanning the gap. Germline assignment: CDR1 SGHVS and CDR2 FNYEAQ. The CDR3 loop spans 14 amino acids. CDR3 nucleotide sequence: TGTGCCAGCAGCTTAGACACTAGCAGTGATACGCAGTATTTT. Amino acid sequence: CASSLDTSSDTQYF. Combining the CDR3 with reference TRBV7-6 and TRBJ2-3 gives the whole variable domain GAGVSQSPRYKVTKRGQDVALRCDPISGHVSLYWYRQALGQGPEFLTYFNYEAQQDKSGLPNDRFSAERPEGSISTLTIQRTEQRDSAMYRCASSLDTSSDTQYFGPGTRLTVL.

The V call is TRBV7-8, the J call TRBJ1-1, with 12 bases matching TRBD1. V was pared by 5 bases and J by 5 bases, with 3 bases of the junction left unmatched. Germline V gene data show CDR1 as SGHVS and CDR2 as FQNEAQ. There are 14 residues in the CDR3. The CDR3 sequence: CASSRDRGRTEAFF. Here the CDR3 DNA reads TGTGCCAGCAGCCGGGACAGGGGGCGTACTGAAGCTTTCTTT. The full variable domain, its missing parts supplied by reference TRBV7-8 and TRBJ1-1, is GAGVSQSPRYKVAKRGQDVALRCDPISGHVSLFWYQQALGQGPEFLTYFQNEAQLDKSGLPSDRFFAERPEGSVSTLKIQRTQQEDSAVYLCASSRDRGRTEAFFGQGTRLTVV.

In DNA, the CDR3 is TGTGCCATCAGTCAGACTAGCCAAAACCTAGATACGCAGTATTTT. Amino acids: CAISQTSQNLDTQYF. The chain combines TRBV10-3 with TRBJ2-3; TRBD2 matches 7 bases. The V gene's germline CDR1 is ENHRY and CDR2 SYGVKD. V was clipped by 5 bases and J by 5 bases; unmatched bases: 10. This CDR3 comprises 15 residues.

This clonotype came up once. The chain recombines TRBV7-4 with TRBJ2-7; no reliable D call. Trimming left V 1 base short and J 6 bases short, with 10 bases between. Germline CDR1 is SGHVT and CDR2 is SQSDAQ. The CDR3 length is 13 residues. Here the CDR3 DNA reads TGTGCCAGCAGCTTAGTTCGAACTTCCGAGCAGTACTTC. Protein sequence: CASSLVRTSEQYF.

The V and J genes are TRBV7-9 and TRBJ2-6, with 10 bases aligning to TRBD2. CDR3 length: 19 amino acids. The V gene's germline CDR1 is SEHNR and CDR2 FQNEAQ (reference sequence). The J segment lost 3 bases and the V segment lost 1 base, leaving 9 bases of the junction unmatched. For the CDR3, the DNA is TGTGCCAGCAGCTTAGGGAGGACCCTAGCGGGAGATGGGGCCAACGTCCTGACTTTC. Its translation is CASSLGRTLAGDGANVLTF.

CDR3 in DNA: TGTGCCAGCAGCCACGAGACGATCACAGATACGCAGTATTTT. Translated, it gives CASSHETITDTQYF. This chain joins TRBV7-2 and TRBJ2-3; D uncertain. This CDR3 comprises 14 residues. From germline, CDR1 is SGHTA and CDR2 FQGNSA. Trimming removed 5 bases at V and 2 bases at J, with 11 bases between.

This chain's CDR3 is CASSPTQGSTEAFF. The CDR3 coding sequence is TGTGCCAGCAGCCCGACCCAGGGTAGCACTGAAGCTTTCTTT. The chain links TRBV11-2 to TRBJ1-1; D possibly corresponds to TRBD1 (5 bases). The V and J ends lost 5 bases and 4 bases respectively, with 14 bases between them. From germline, CDR1 is SGHAT and CDR2 FQNNGV. The CDR3 length is 14 residues.

This chain links TRBV2 with TRBJ2-7; 7 bases agree with TRBD2. The V gene's germline CDR1 is SNHLY and CDR2 FYNNEI. J was trimmed by 7 bases and V by 6 bases; bases with no gene match: 9. This CDR3 is built from 13 residues. DNA for the CDR3: TGTGCCAGCAGCCTCGAGGGAGCGGGGGAGCAGTACTTC. Translated, it gives CASSLEGAGEQYF.

CDR3 residues: CASGAGNTIYF. The CDR3, as DNA: TGTGCCAGTGGCGCTGGAAACACCATATATTTT. This chain uses TRBV27 with TRBJ1-3; D unclear. V was shortened by 9 bases and J by 2 bases, with 5 bases between the two germline ends. In germline, CDR1 is MNHEY, CDR2 SMNVEV (reference sequence). The CDR3 covers 11 residues.

This CDR3 reads CASSLISGGLSSYNEQFF. As DNA, the CDR3 is TGTGCCAGCAGTTTGATCAGCGGGGGGTTGAGCTCCTACAATGAGCAGTTCTTC. The V call is TRBV12-3 or TRBV12-4, the J call TRBJ2-1; 9 bases match TRBD2. J lost 0 bases, V lost 3 bases, and 9 bases had no gene match. The CDR3 covers 18 residues.

This clonotype has a count of ten or more. CDR3 loop: CASSLGGGFTDTQYF. The CDR3 nucleotides are TGTGCCAGCAGCTTGGGCGGGGGGTTCACAGATACGCAGTATTTT. V gene TRBV7-2 combines with J gene TRBJ2-3; 8 bases are shared with TRBD2. The CDR3 contains 15 residues. Germline V CDR1 and CDR2: SGHTA, FQGNSA. After removal of 3 bases from V and 2 bases from J, the junction contained 4 bases not matched to a gene.

This clonotype showed up just a few times. The V and J genes are TRBV10-3 and TRBJ2-3; 11 bases align to TRBD2. Germline V gene sequence: CDR1 ENHRY, CDR2 SYGVKD. CDR3 size: 18 residues. The J segment lost 5 bases and the V segment lost 5 bases, leaving 15 bases of the junction unmatched. CDR3 in amino acids: CAISPTSGGSNDRDTQYF. As DNA, the CDR3 is TGTGCCATCAGTCCAACTAGCGGGGGATCGAACGACCGAGATACGCAGTATTTT.

This clonotype appeared many times. The chain is built from TRBV7-6 and TRBJ2-7; no clear D gene. Germline V gives CDR1 SGHVS, CDR2 FNYEAQ. The CDR3 is 12 amino acids. V was pared by 4 bases and J by 3 bases, with 7 bases between. CDR3 DNA: TGTGCCAGCAGCTCTACGATCTACGAGCAGTACTTC. Its protein product is CASSSTIYEQYF.

The chain links TRBV7-7 to TRBJ2-3; weak D call: TRBD2 (5 bases). CDR3 length equals 13 residues. Germline CDR1 SSHAT, CDR2 FNYEAQ (reference sequence). V lost 4 bases and J 6 bases, leaving 11 bases between the germline ends. This chain's CDR3 is CASSSRPGDTQYF. CDR3 in DNA: TGTGCCAGCAGCTCCAGACCGGGGGATACGCAGTATTTT.

This rearrangement joins TRBV28 to TRBJ2-3; D is uncertain. Germline V CDR1 and CDR2: MDHEN, SYDVKM. The germline V and J ends were trimmed by 4 bases and 0 bases, with 8 bases remaining between them. The CDR3 is made up of 14 amino acids. The CDR3 DNA sequence: TGTGCCAGCAGTTCGACGGACAGCACAGATACGCAGTATTTT. Encoded protein: CASSSTDSTDTQYF.

This chain connects TRBV28 to TRBJ1-1, with no clear D. V lost 8 bases, J lost 5 bases, and 18 bases lay in between. The CDR3 consists of 14 residues. Germline CDR1 and CDR2: MDHEN and SYDVKM. The CDR3 nucleotides read TGTGCCAGCCAAACCCAATTCGCTGGGACTGAAGCTTTCTTT. It codes for CASQTQFAGTEAFF.

The chain employs TRBV6-2 or TRBV6-3 and TRBJ2-7; 8 nucleotides line up with TRBD1. CDR3 length equals 15 residues. The germline CDR1 and CDR2 sequences are MNHEY and SVGEGT. V shed 5 bases, J shed 3 bases, and the junction held 9 bases outside the gene matches. The CDR3 sequence: CASSTGQGLLYEQYF. CDR3 DNA: TGTGCCAGCAGTACTGGACAGGGCCTTCTCTACGAGCAGTACTTC.

The V gene is TRBV7-9, the J gene TRBJ1-2; 7 positions match TRBD1. This CDR3 is built from 16 residues. Germline lookup yields CDR1 SEHNR and CDR2 FQNEAQ (reference sequence). With 0 bases clipped from V and 4 bases from J, the junction kept 8 bases outside the gene matches. The DNA for the CDR3 is TGTGCCAGCAGCTTAGCATGGACAGGCCTCCGCTATGGCTACACCTTC. Translation gives CASSLAWTGLRYGYTF.

This clonotype was counted many times. The J gene is TRBJ2-3, the V gene TRBV7-2; D perhaps matches TRBD2 (5 bases). Deletions cut 5 bases from V and 0 bases from J, with 12 bases between. From germline, CDR1 is SGHTA and CDR2 FQGNSA. The CDR3 has 15 amino acids. The CDR3 nucleotides are TGTGCCAGCAGCCCGCGGGTAGCGAGCACAGATACGCAGTATTTT. Translation gives CASSPRVASTDTQYF.

This clonotype was recorded once. The rearrangement uses TRBV20-1 and TRBJ1-5; D perhaps matches TRBD1 (6 bases). The CDR3 consists of 14 residues. Germline V lookup: CDR1 DFQATT, CDR2 SNEGSKA (reference sequence). Trimming shortened V by 3 bases and J by 2 bases, and 11 bases separated the two germline ends. As DNA, the CDR3 is TGCAGTGCTAGGGACAGACAGGGCAATCAGCCCCAGCATTTT. The encoded protein is CSARDRQGNQPQHF.

This clonotype was detected a few times. This sequence joins TRBV7-6 and TRBJ2-3, with 10 bases identical to TRBD2. Losses at the gene ends were 4 bases for V and 3 bases for J; bases not matched to a gene: 10. CDR3 length equals 17 residues. Germline-derived CDR1 and CDR2 are SGHVS and FNYEAQ. For the CDR3, the DNA is TGTGCCAGCAGCTCCGGCCTAGCGGGAGTCTCTACAGATACGCAGTATTTT. Translating it yields CASSSGLAGVSTDTQYF. Supplemented by reference TRBV7-6 and TRBJ2-3, the full variable domain reads GAGVSQSPRYKVTKRGQDVALRCDPISGHVSLYWYRQALGQGPEFLTYFNYEAQQDKSGLPNDRFSAERPEGSISTLTIQRTEQRDSAMYRCASSSGLAGVSTDTQYFGPGTRLTVL.

This chain uses TRBV7-2 with TRBJ2-6; a possible D gene is TRBD1 (5 bases). V gave up 1 base and J gave up 0 bases, with 7 bases separating them. The CDR3 loop spans 16 amino acids. CDR1 SGHTA and CDR2 FQGNSA come from the germline V gene. DNA of the CDR3: TGTGCCAGCAGCTTAGTCAGGGCCTCTGGGGCCAACGTCCTGACTTTC. This sequence encodes CASSLVRASGANVLTF.

J is TRBJ2-5 and V is TRBV27, with D possibly TRBD1 on 6 matching bases. The V end lost 4 bases, the J end lost 0 bases, and 15 bases lay between the germline ends. CDR3 length: 16 residues. CDR1 and CDR2 (germline): MNHEY, SMNVEV (reference sequence). The CDR3 sequence is CASSSRTAMYQETQYF. The CDR3 DNA sequence: TGTGCCAGCAGTTCCCGGACAGCTATGTACCAAGAGACCCAGTACTTC.

Here the CDR3 DNA reads TGTGCCAGCAGCTTAGATCGTAGCCCCGGGGAGCTGTTTTTT. It specifies CASSLDRSPGELFF. The chain employs TRBV7-6 and TRBJ2-2; D unresolved. Trimming took 1 base from V and 6 from J, leaving 9 bases between them. This CDR3 region has 14 residues. CDR1 and CDR2 from the germline V gene are SGHVS and FNYEAQ. Supplemented by reference TRBV7-6 and TRBJ2-2, the full variable domain reads GAGVSQSPRYKVTKRGQDVALRCDPISGHVSLYWYRQALGQGPEFLTYFNYEAQQDKSGLPNDRFSAERPEGSISTLTIQRTEQRDSAMYRCASSLDRSPGELFFGEGSRLTVL.